Below are 17 T cell receptor beta chains sequenced from a single sample in a study of T cells in Graves' hyperthyroidism and ophthalmopathy. RNA transcripts yielded amplified TCR beta CDR3 regions. The HTBI primer set served for first-round RT-PCR of the TCR CDR3. TCRdb fed the multiplex PCR reads into MiXCR, producing one record per CDR3 protein. The sample records about 550,000 distinct CDR3 sequences, about a fifth being singletons. Input material: blood. The receptor source for this set is a man between 18 and 35 years old with Graves' hyperthyroidism.

This clonotype has more than one count but fewer than ten. The chain uses TRBV27 and TRBJ1-5; D is possibly TRBD1 (5 bases). This CDR3 is 15 amino acids long. The germline CDR1 and CDR2 sequences are MNHEY and SMNVEV (reference sequence). V dropped 6 bases and J dropped 4 bases, with 16 bases sitting between them. CDR3 protein: CASSPQQGPNQPQHF. CDR3 DNA sequence: TGTGCCAGCAGCCCCCAGCAGGGACCAAATCAGCCCCAGCATTTT.

There are many counts of this clonotype. The V and J genes are TRBV28 and TRBJ1-5; a possible D gene is TRBD1 (5 bases). V lost 6 bases, J lost 4 bases, and 19 bases lay in between. Germline values: CDR1 MDHEN, CDR2 SYDVKM. This CDR3 is built from 16 residues. Written as DNA, the CDR3 is TGTGCCAGCAGCCTCGGGGGTGGGCAGGAGAATCAGCCCCAGCATTTT. This encodes CASSLGGGQENQPQHF.

This clonotype showed up many times. This chain links TRBV13 with TRBJ2-7, with 7 bases lining up with TRBD2. CDR3 size: 14 residues. The junction had 6 bases not matched to a gene; V was cut back by 4 bases and J by 3 bases. Germline CDR1 PRHDT, CDR2 FYEKMQ (reference sequence). The CDR3 bases are TGTGCCAGCAGCTCCCGACTAGCAGGCTACGAGCAGTACTTC. This encodes CASSSRLAGYEQYF.

Note on this clonotype: A much more abundant neighbour one base away suggests this may be a read error. The chain recombines TRBV6-1 with TRBJ1-5; 7 nucleotides agree with TRBD1. Unmatched junction bases numbered 12, after V lost 7 bases and J lost 0 bases. Germline V lookup: CDR1 MNHNS, CDR2 SASEGT. The CDR3 has 17 residues. For the CDR3, the DNA is TGTGCCAGCACTCTGGACAGGACAAGGTATAGCAATCAGCCCCAGCATTTT. It specifies CASTLDRTRYSNQPQHF.

The sample holds a few counts of this clonotype. This chain joins TRBV7-2 and TRBJ2-5; possible D gene TRBD2, 6 bases. Germline CDR1 SGHTA, CDR2 FQGNSA. Trimming stripped 1 base from V and 5 bases from J, with 14 bases between. The CDR3 runs to 15 residues. Here the CDR3 reads CASSLGGFGGETQYF. In DNA form, the CDR3 reads TGTGCCAGCAGCTTAGGAGGGTTCGGAGGGGAGACCCAGTACTTC. The variable domain in full, with the rest retrieved from reference TRBV7-2 and TRBJ2-5, is GAGVSQSPSNKVTEKGKDVELRCDPISGHTALYWYRQSLGQGLEFLIYFQGNSAPDKSGLPSDRFSAERTGGSVSTLTIQRTQQEDSAVYLCASSLGGFGGETQYFGPGTRLLVL.

This clonotype was detected ten times or more. The rearrangement uses TRBV2 and TRBJ2-2, with 9 nucleotides matching TRBD2. V dropped 6 bases and J dropped 7; count of bases not matched to a gene: 3. The CDR3 consists of 13 residues. Germline V gene sequence: CDR1 SNHLY, CDR2 FYNNEI. The CDR3 region has the DNA TGTGCCAGCAGAACACTAGCGGGCGGGGAGCTGTTTTTT. Translation gives CASRTLAGGELFF.

This rearrangement joins TRBV28 to TRBJ2-5; D possibly corresponds to TRBD1 (5 bases). The CDR3 is 18 residues long. V shed 5 bases and J shed 0 bases, with 22 bases lying between them. Per germline, CDR1 MDHEN and CDR2 SYDVKM. The DNA for the CDR3 is TGTGCCAGCAGTCGTAGGACATGGAATTCCCCGTACCAAGAGACCCAGTACTTC. This sequence encodes CASSRRTWNSPYQETQYF.

This clonotype was seen at least ten times. The CDR3 here is CASSGRTAYSNQPQHF. The CDR3 region has the DNA TGCGCCAGCAGTGGGCGGACAGCATATAGCAATCAGCCCCAGCATTTT. The J gene is TRBJ1-5, the V gene TRBV10-1, with D possibly TRBD1 on 6 matching bases. Germline CDR1 and CDR2: WNHNN and SYGVQD (reference sequence). This CDR3 comprises 16 residues. V was cut by 4 bases and J by 0 bases, with 13 bases left in between.

This clonotype was found a few times. The chain has TRBV4-1 and TRBJ2-7; tentatively, D is TRBD2 (6 bases). The CDR3 extends over 17 amino acids. The V gene lost 1 base and the J gene lost 1 base, with 17 bases spanning the gap. Germline assignment: CDR1 MGHRA and CDR2 YSYEKL. The CDR3 loop is CASSQAVPGDGSYEQYF. The CDR3, as DNA: TGCGCCAGCAGCCAAGCGGTCCCGGGAGACGGATCCTACGAGCAGTACTTC.

This chain uses TRBV6-1 with TRBJ2-7; possible D gene TRBD1, 6 bases. Germline CDR1 reads MNHNS; CDR2 reads SASEGT. Trimming took off 1 base at V and 13 bases at J, with 8 bases between the two ends. This CDR3 has 10 residues. CDR3 sequence (DNA): TGTGCCAGCAGTGAAGGACAGGCCTACTTC. This codes for CASSEGQAYF.

CDR3 coding DNA: TGTGCCAGCAGCCCACGGGGTGCGGGGCAAAGGACTGAAGCTTTCTTT. Its translation is CASSPRGAGQRTEAFF. This chain links TRBV3-1 with TRBJ1-1; a weak D match, TRBD1 (5 bases). Between the trimmed V and J ends, which lost 4 bases and 5 bases, there was a span of 20 bases. The CDR3 totals 16 residues. Germline CDR1 reads LGHDT; CDR2 reads YNNKEL (reference sequence). Full variable domain (rest looked up from reference TRBV3-1 and TRBJ1-1): DTAVSQTPKYLVTQMGNDKSIKCEQNLGHDTMYWYKQDSKKFLKIMFSYNNKELIINETVPNRFSPKSPDKAHLNLHINSLELGDSAVYFCASSPRGAGQRTEAFFGQGTRLTVV.

V usage is TRBV28 and J usage is TRBJ2-7, with 9 bases matching TRBD1. Germline values: CDR1 MDHEN, CDR2 SYDVKM. Trimming took 1 base from V and 5 from J; bases not matched to a gene: 6. There are 15 residues in the CDR3. CDR3 protein: CASSLFGQGKDEQYF. CDR3 coding DNA: TGTGCCAGCAGTTTATTCGGACAGGGGAAGGACGAGCAGTACTTC.

This clonotype occurred a few times. V usage is TRBV2 and J usage is TRBJ1-5; D gene ambiguous. V lost 7 bases, J lost 5 bases, and 12 bases lay in between. CDR1 is SNHLY and CDR2 is FYNNEI in the germline V gene. This CDR3 spans 13 amino acids. This CDR3 is CASTVQRYQPQHF. In DNA, the CDR3 is TGTGCCAGCACTGTACAGAGGTATCAGCCCCAGCATTTT. The whole variable domain, filled in from reference TRBV2 and TRBJ1-5, reads EPEVTQTPSHQVTQMGQEVILRCVPISNHLYFYWYRQILGQKVEFLVSFYNNEISEKSEIFDDQFSVERPDGSNFTLKIRSTKLEDSAMYFCASTVQRYQPQHFGDGTRLSIL.

Many counts were recorded for this clonotype. The junction does not match germline at one end; this may be a read error. The chain combines TRBV28 with TRBJ2-4; 13 nucleotides match TRBD2. CDR3 length: 15 residues. Germline V gives CDR1 MDHEN, CDR2 SYDVKM. CDR3 coding DNA: TGTGCCAGCAGTTTACTGGGACTAGCGGGAAACATTAAGTACTTC. Its translation is CASSLLGLAGNIKYF.

This clonotype was recorded many times. The J gene is TRBJ1-1, the V gene TRBV5-1; TRBD1 might be the D (6 bases). CDR1 SGHRS and CDR2 YFSETQ come from the germline V gene. V gave up 3 bases and J gave up 6 bases, with 24 bases separating them. CDR3 length: 17 residues. The CDR3 nucleotides read TGCGCCAGCAGCTCGGATGGGGGCTTCGGCTTGGTGGCTGAAGCTTTCTTT. It is translated as CASSSDGGFGLVAEAFF.

This clonotype was recorded a few times. The rearrangement uses TRBV12-3 or TRBV12-4 and TRBJ2-7; D is possibly TRBD1 (6 bases). The CDR3 has 14 residues. V was shortened by 4 bases and J by 6 bases, with 16 bases between the two germline ends. The CDR3 region is CASSYREKRSEQYF. The CDR3, as DNA: TGTGCCAGCAGTTACAGGGAGAAGAGGAGCGAGCAGTACTTC.

This clonotype was seen ten or more times. This chain connects TRBV19 to TRBJ1-2, with a possible D match to TRBD1 (6 bases). The ends were cut back, 3 bases at V and 8 bases at J, with 13 bases in the middle. The CDR3 spans 13 residues. Germline-derived CDR1 and CDR2 are LNHDA and SQIVND (reference sequence). DNA for the CDR3: TGTGCCAGTAGTATGGCCCAGGGGCCCGGCTACACCTTC. This sequence encodes CASSMAQGPGYTF.